This entry lists 29 T cell receptor beta chains sequenced from one sample in a study of blood T cell repertoires in COVID-19. Profiling relied on immunoSEQ multiplex PCR, and the TCRdb table lists in-frame clones only, not all of them. This repertoire shows fewer than 300,000 clones, approximately 81% found once; its top ten account for roughly 3%. The sample was peripheral blood. Receptors originate from a woman aged 18-29 years with acute or convalescent COVID-19.

The chain couples TRBV5-1 to TRBJ2-5, with 9 nucleotides matching TRBD2. The CDR3 contains 17 residues. The J segment lost 0 bases and the V segment lost 0 bases, leaving 6 bases of the junction unmatched. Germline V lookup: CDR1 SGHRS, CDR2 YFSETQ. CDR3 sequence reads: CASSLGAGGPNQETQYF. CDR3 coding DNA: TGCGCCAGCAGCTTGGGTGCGGGAGGGCCTAACCAAGAGACCCAGTACTTC.

V usage is TRBV7-9 and J usage is TRBJ2-7; 10 nucleotides match TRBD2. This CDR3 is 19 amino acids long. V dropped 1 base and J dropped 2; count of bases not matched to a gene: 14. Germline V CDR1 and CDR2: SEHNR, FQNEAQ (reference sequence). The CDR3 coding sequence is TGTGCCAGCAGCTTAGGGTTTCCCCCTAGCGGGAGATCCACCTACGAGCAGTACTTC. Its protein is CASSLGFPPSGRSTYEQYF.

The J gene is TRBJ2-1, the V gene TRBV9; 9 bases are shared with TRBD2. This CDR3 contains 17 residues. CDR1 and CDR2 (germline): SGDLS, YYNGEE. V lost 3 bases, J lost 8 bases, and 15 bases stayed unmatched. This CDR3 is CASSAGTSQGRLDEQFF. CDR3 coding DNA: TGTGCCAGCAGCGCGGGGACTAGCCAGGGTCGTTTGGATGAGCAGTTCTTC.

V is TRBV24-1 and J is TRBJ2-2, with 9 bases aligning to TRBD1. CDR3 length equals 16 residues. Trimming removed 4 bases from V and 1 base from J; junction bases left unmatched: 3. Germline CDR1 reads KGHDR; CDR2 reads SFDVKD. DNA of the CDR3: TGTGCCACCAGTGACCCGACAGGGGGGAACACCGGGGAGCTGTTTTTT. Residues: CATSDPTGGNTGELFF.

V usage is TRBV6-5 and J usage is TRBJ1-2; D is unresolved. The CDR3 runs 15 residues. Germline V lookup: CDR1 MNHEY, CDR2 SVGAGI. V lost 6 bases and J lost 2, with 16 bases in between. The DNA for the CDR3 is TGTGCCAGCAGGAGCCTCGACAACCTCAACTATGGCTACACCTTC. It yields the protein CASRSLDNLNYGYTF.

The J gene is TRBJ1-1, the V gene TRBV14; maybe TRBD1 (5 bases). The V and J ends lost 4 bases and 3 bases respectively, with 15 bases between them. Germline lookup yields CDR1 SGHDN and CDR2 FVKESK. The CDR3 is 15 amino acids. The CDR3 spells CASSRSGERHTEAFF. The CDR3 DNA sequence: TGTGCCAGCAGCCGATCGGGGGAAAGGCACACTGAAGCTTTCTTT.

The genes are TRBV21-1 and TRBJ1-1; TRBD1, the D gene given by the table, was not confirmed from the DNA. TRBV21-1 is tagged as a pseudogene. This CDR3 contains 15 residues. CDR3 in DNA: TGTGCCAGCAGCAAAGCCGCCAGGGGGAACACTGAAGCTTTCTTT. This gives the protein CASSKAARGNTEAFF.

The chain links TRBV19 to TRBJ2-6; D may be TRBD2 (6 bases). The germline CDR1 and CDR2 sequences are LNHDA and SQIVND (reference sequence). V gave up 3 bases and J gave up 0 bases, with 15 bases separating them. The CDR3 sequence is 18 residues long. As DNA, the CDR3 is TGTGCCAGTAGTATGCCCACAGGACTAACCTCTGGGGCCAACGTCCTGACTTTC. It encodes CASSMPTGLTSGANVLTF. The variable domain in full, with the rest retrieved from reference TRBV19 and TRBJ2-6, is DGGITQSPKYLFRKEGQNVTLSCEQNLNHDAMYWYRQDPGQGLRLIYYSQIVNDFQKGDIAEGYSVSREKKESFPLTVTSAQKNPTAFYLCASSMPTGLTSGANVLTFGAGSRLTVL.

The V and J genes are TRBV7-9 and TRBJ2-7; D possibly corresponds to TRBD2 (5 bases). The germline V gene has CDR1 SEHNR and CDR2 FQNEAQ (reference sequence). This CDR3 has 16 residues. V was shortened by 3 bases and J by 3 bases, with 18 bases between the two germline ends. The CDR3 region is CASSLVEGWGNYEQYF. The CDR3 region has the DNA TGTGCCAGCAGCTTGGTCGAGGGATGGGGTAACTACGAGCAGTACTTC.

This chain joins TRBV19 and TRBJ2-1, with 13 positions matching TRBD2. The CDR3 loop spans 18 amino acids. CDR1 is LNHDA and CDR2 is SQIVND in the germline V gene (reference sequence). V was pared by 0 bases and J by 4 bases, with 6 bases of the junction left unmatched. The CDR3: CASSIEGWTSGRYNEQFF. The CDR3 DNA is TGTGCCAGTAGTATAGAGGGGTGGACTAGCGGGAGATACAATGAGCAGTTCTTC. Full variable domain (remainder filled in from reference TRBV19 and TRBJ2-1): DGGITQSPKYLFRKEGQNVTLSCEQNLNHDAMYWYRQDPGQGLRLIYYSQIVNDFQKGDIAEGYSVSREKKESFPLTVTSAQKNPTAFYLCASSIEGWTSGRYNEQFFGPGTRLTVL.

CDR3 residues: CASSGTSGSSYNEQFF. CDR3 nucleotides: TGTGCCAGCAGTGGGACTAGCGGGAGCTCCTACAATGAGCAGTTCTTC. The chain has TRBV25-1 and TRBJ2-1; 13 bases are shared with TRBD2. The junction had 0 bases not matched to a gene; V was cut back by 4 bases and J by 0 bases. The CDR3 has 16 residues. Germline-derived CDR1 and CDR2 are MGHDK and SYGVNS. Based on the CDR3 plus reference TRBV25-1 and TRBJ2-1, the full variable domain is EADIYQTPRYLVIGTGKKITLECSQTMGHDKMYWYQQDPGMELHLIHYSYGVNSTEKGDLSSESTVSRIRTEHFPLTLESARPSHTSQYLCASSGTSGSSYNEQFFGPGTRLTVL.

V is TRBV5-6 and J is TRBJ2-5, with 7 bases lining up with TRBD2. This CDR3 contains 14 residues. V lost 0 bases and J lost 3; bases outside the gene matches: 2. Germline values: CDR1 SGHDT, CDR2 YYEEEE. CDR3 in DNA: TGTGCCAGCAGCTTGGTGGCGGGGGAAGAGACCCAGTACTTC. Translation: CASSLVAGEETQYF.

A single count supports this clone. The gene calls are TRBV30 and TRBJ2-7; D call uncertain. Trimming cost V 0 bases and J 2 bases, with 5 bases left between them. Germline V gene data show CDR1 as GTSNPN and CDR2 as SVGIG (reference sequence). The CDR3 has 12 amino acids. CDR3 residues: CAWSVLPYEQYF. Written as DNA, the CDR3 is TGTGCCTGGAGTGTTCTACCCTACGAGCAGTACTTC.

This chain links TRBV7-9 with TRBJ2-1; TRBD2 agrees at 9 bases. The CDR3 spans 14 residues. Trimming took 8 bases from V and 6 from J; bases not matched to a gene: 8. Germline V gene data show CDR1 as SEHNR and CDR2 as FQNEAQ (reference sequence). Here the CDR3 reads CASFSGSLINEQFF. CDR3 DNA sequence: TGTGCCAGCTTTAGCGGGAGCTTAATCAATGAGCAGTTCTTC.

The chain joins TRBV19 to TRBJ1-5; D might be TRBD1 (6 bases). Trimming removed 3 bases from V and 4 bases from J, with 13 bases in between. Looked up from germline, CDR1 is LNHDA and CDR2 is SQIVND (reference sequence). The length of the CDR3 is 15 residues. CDR3 DNA: TGTGCCAGTAGTATTCTCCAGGGGCAGAATCAGCCCCAGCATTTT. Translating it yields CASSILQGQNQPQHF.

The genes are TRBV1 and TRBJ2-1; the table's D call of TRBD1 was not tested on the DNA. TRBV1 is reported as a pseudogene. The CDR3 sequence is 15 residues long. DNA for the CDR3: TGCACCAGCATGCATAACGACAGGGTACACAATGAGCAGTTCTTC. Encoded protein: CTSMHNDRVHNEQFF.

The chain joins TRBV7-2 to TRBJ1-2; 7 bases are shared with TRBD1. With V trimmed by 5 bases and J by 4 bases, 7 bases remained unmatched. Per the germline V gene, CDR1 is SGHTA and CDR2 is FQGNSA. The CDR3 runs to 14 residues. The CDR3 is CASSPTGVSYGYTF. The CDR3 DNA is TGTGCCAGCAGCCCAACAGGGGTGAGCTATGGCTACACCTTC.

The V call is TRBV9, the J call TRBJ1-4; the D gene is possibly TRBD1 (5 bases). This CDR3 contains 15 residues. Germline CDR1 SGDLS, CDR2 YYNGEE. Trimming removed 1 base from V and 7 bases from J, with 14 bases in between. CDR3 in amino acids: CASSVRWGVGEKLFF. The CDR3 nucleotides are TGTGCCAGCAGCGTACGTTGGGGGGTCGGTGAAAAACTGTTTTTT.

This rearrangement joins TRBV5-1 to TRBJ1-2; a possible D gene is TRBD1 (5 bases). The germline gives CDR1 SGHRS, CDR2 YFSETQ. V was shortened by 0 bases and J by 4 bases, with 7 bases between the two germline ends. The length of the CDR3 is 13 residues. The DNA for the CDR3 is TGCGCCAGCAGCTTGGGACAGATCTATGGCTACACCTTC. It encodes CASSLGQIYGYTF.

The chain recombines TRBV5-6 with TRBJ2-7, with TRBD2 matching 9 bases. The CDR3 has 15 residues. The germline V gene encodes CDR1 SGHDT and CDR2 YYEEEE. With V trimmed by 1 base and J by 3 bases, 5 bases remained unmatched. The CDR3: CASSLNPSGNYEQYF. CDR3 nucleotide sequence: TGTGCCAGCAGCTTGAATCCTAGCGGGAACTACGAGCAGTACTTC.

The CDR3: CASSQDLSRGGNQPQHF. CDR3 in DNA: TGCGCCAGCAGCCAAGATCTCAGTAGGGGAGGGAATCAGCCCCAGCATTTT. This chain uses TRBV4-3 with TRBJ1-5; D perhaps matches TRBD1 (5 bases). The V end was cut by 0 bases, the J end by 4 bases, with 16 bases between. This CDR3 has 17 residues. CDR1 LGHNA and CDR2 YSLEER come from the germline V gene.

V gene TRBV19 combines with J gene TRBJ2-2; D is possibly TRBD1 (8 bases). This CDR3 is built from 15 residues. Trimming cost V 3 bases and J 6 bases, with 14 bases left between them. Germline CDR1 is LNHDA and CDR2 is SQIVND (reference sequence). As DNA, the CDR3 is TGTGCCAGTAGTATCCACAGGGGGGGGGCCGGGGAGCTGTTTTTT. As protein: CASSIHRGGAGELFF.

The chain combines TRBV29-1 with TRBJ2-7, with TRBD2 identical over 9 bases. Per germline, CDR1 SQVTM and CDR2 ANQGSEA. V lost 4 bases to trimming and J lost 4 bases; unmatched junction nucleotides: 5. This CDR3 has 13 amino acids. CDR3 sequence: CSVGSGSSYEQYF. CDR3 DNA sequence: TGCAGCGTTGGTAGCGGGAGTTCGTACGAGCAGTACTTC.

There are a few counts of this clone. The V gene is TRBV10-3, the J gene TRBJ1-4; D may be TRBD1 (5 bases). V was trimmed by 0 bases and J by 10 bases, leaving 12 bases between them. The CDR3 contains 14 residues. Germline values: CDR1 ENHRY, CDR2 SYGVKD. Here the CDR3 DNA reads TGTGCCATCAGTGAGTCGACGGGGGACTCAAAACTGTTTTTT. This codes for CAISESTGDSKLFF.

The rearrangement links TRBV28 to TRBJ1-2, with TRBD1 as a possible D gene (5 bases). CDR1 and CDR2 (germline): MDHEN, SYDVKM. The CDR3 has 13 amino acids. Trimming stripped 7 bases from V and 4 bases from J, with 13 bases between. This CDR3 is CASTGGGLYGYTF. DNA of the CDR3: TGTGCCAGCACCGGGGGTGGACTCTATGGCTACACCTTC.

This chain's CDR3 is CASSEKGQAYEQYF. The CDR3 region has the DNA TGCGCCAGCAGTGAGAAGGGACAGGCCTACGAGCAGTACTTC. This sequence joins TRBV10-2 and TRBJ2-7, with 8 nucleotides matching TRBD1. The CDR3 consists of 14 residues. V lost 2 bases and J lost 2; bases outside the gene matches: 2. Germline V CDR1 and CDR2: WSHSY, SAAADI.

The V gene is TRBV30, the J gene TRBJ2-5, with TRBD1 as a possible D gene (5 bases). The CDR3 is 15 residues long. The V end was cut by 2 bases, the J end by 5 bases, with 18 bases between. The germline CDR1 and CDR2 sequences are GTSNPN and SVGIG (reference sequence). CDR3 in amino acids: CAWSTLGVARETQYF. The DNA for the CDR3 is TGTGCCTGGAGTACCTTAGGGGTTGCGCGGGAGACCCAGTACTTC.

CDR3 protein: CASSLVRTSRHNEQFF. The CDR3 nucleotides are TGTGCCAGCAGCTTAGTTAGGACTAGCCGCCACAATGAGCAGTTCTTC. V and J are TRBV11-2 and TRBJ2-1; 8 nucleotides agree with TRBD2. CDR3 length: 16 residues. Germline loops: CDR1 SGHAT, CDR2 FQNNGV. V was pared by 1 base and J by 5 bases, with 7 bases of the junction left unmatched.

The rearrangement joins TRBV24-1 to TRBJ2-6; possibly TRBD2 for D (6 bases). CDR3 length: 16 residues. The germline CDR1 and CDR2 sequences are KGHDR and SFDVKD. Trimming removed 2 bases at V and 1 base at J, with 8 bases between. CDR3 protein: CATSDWGVSGANVLTF. CDR3 bases: TGTGCCACCAGTGATTGGGGGGTTTCTGGGGCCAACGTCCTGACTTTC.